This T cell receptor (beta chain) was recovered during a study of blood T cell repertoires in COVID-19. Study at large: Sample material is recorded as cDNA or gDNA derived from T cells, B-cell-depleted T cells, or PBMCs.

TCRdb's copy holds only in-frame clones and misses some; the assay was immunoSEQ multiplex PCR. The table shows 150,000 to 200,000 clones, with around 88% occurring only once. In germline, CDR1 is SNHLY, CDR2 FYNNEI. The CDR3 is 14 amino acids. V was trimmed by 5 bases and J by 2 bases, leaving 12 bases between them. The sample taken for sequencing was peripheral blood. This receptor was obtained from a woman aged 30 to 39 with acute or convalescent COVID-19. This chain links TRBV2 with TRBJ2-5; a weak D match, TRBD1 (5 bases). This CDR3 is CASSKGAIQETQYF. CDR3 sequence (DNA): TGTGCCAGCAGTAAAGGGGCTATACAAGAGACCCAGTACTTC. The variable domain in full, completed from reference TRBV2 and TRBJ2-5, reads EPEVTQTPSHQVTQMGQEVILRCVPISNHLYFYWYRQILGQKVEFLVSFYNNEISEKSEIFDDQFSVERPDGSNFTLKIRSTKLEDSAMYFCASSKGAIQETQYFGPGTRLLVL.